The clone carrying this T cell receptor (beta chain) is medium-sized (0.01 to 0.1%) within its sample. Its antigen is unidentified. According to the study, genomic DNA was the template for TCR beta VDJ and CDR3 profiling. TCRdb re-called the reads with MiXCR, one entry per CDR3 protein. Found here are under 75,000 distinct CDR3 sequences, under 65% of them singletons; the top ten hold about 8.3%. CDR1 is SQVTM, CDR2 ANQGSEA, per germline. V was trimmed by 4 bases and J by 0 bases, leaving 10 bases between them. The CDR3 totals 13 residues. The record originates from a study of CD8+CD57+ T cells in acquired aplastic anemia. Broader study findings: Around 30 sequences, all CD8+ CDR3, were shared between patients and controls.

The rearrangement uses TRBV29-1 and TRBJ2-7; D is unresolved. Sample: sorted CD4+, CD8+, or CD8+CD57+ T cells (not recorded which) from PBMCs. The origin of this receptor is a human donor in good health, serving as a control. CDR3 loop: CSVVGGHSYEQYF. The CDR3 region has the DNA TGCAGCGTTGTCGGCGGTCACTCCTACGAGCAGTACTTC.